This T cell receptor beta chain comes out of a study of vaccination and CD4 T cells after COVID-19. Researchers used the Oncomine TCR Beta short-read assay to sequence DNA from cultured CD4+ T cells. A single record per CDR3 protein comes from TCRdb applying MiXCR to the PCR reads. The sample yields approximately 5,000 distinct CDR3 sequences, 25% to 35% seen once. This clonotype was observed once. What it binds is unknown. Its ends do not fully match the called genes, so a read error is possible. Treatment indicated: approximately 10-day PBMC culture with coronavirus spike peptide pools or control peptides (ViraFEST assay). The CDR3 extends over 15 amino acids. Per germline, CDR1 SGHTA and CDR2 FQGNSA.

The source is a human donor who had recovered from COVID-19. This chain links TRBV7-2 with TRBJ2-7; the match to TRBD1 covers 9 bases. The sequencing here drew on CD4+ T cells from blood, cultured in vitro, taken after SARS-CoV-2 vaccination. Here the CDR3 DNA reads TGTGCCAGCAGCTTTACAGGGGGCGCCTCCCACGAGCAGTACTTC. Protein product: CASSFTGGASHEQYF.